Below are 27 T cell receptor beta chains sequenced from a single sample in a study of T-cell memory formation after mild COVID-19. TCRdb reprocessed the 5' RACE reads via MiXCR and lists one record per CDR3 protein. The sample lists 550,000 to 700,000 distinct CDR3 sequences; around a sixth were seen once. The material sequenced was PBMCs or a T cell subset sorted from them (not recorded which). The receptors shown here come from an adult woman who had mild COVID-19 (a few samples of this study predate the infection). Cell type and time point are not known.

The V call is TRBV6-2 or TRBV6-3, the J call TRBJ2-2, with TRBD1 matching 10 bases. Trimming cost V 6 bases and J 3 bases; bases outside gene matches: 4. Germline lookup yields CDR1 MNHEY and CDR2 SVGEGT. The CDR3 has 15 residues. The CDR3 coding sequence is TGTGCCAGCAGCCACGACAGGGGGCACACCGGGGAGCTGTTTTTT. Translating gives CASSHDRGHTGELFF.

This clonotype was observed a handful of times. The chain uses TRBV5-1 and TRBJ1-1; 7 bases agree with TRBD1. Unmatched junction bases numbered 7, after V lost 4 bases and J lost 1 base. This CDR3 spans 15 amino acids. Per germline, CDR1 SGHRS and CDR2 YFSETQ. Here the CDR3 DNA reads TGCGCCAGCAGCGGGGCCTACAGGGGGAACACTGAAGCTTTCTTT. This codes for CASSGAYRGNTEAFF.

This sequence joins TRBV6-1 and TRBJ1-5; possible D gene TRBD1, 5 bases. Germline CDR1 MNHNS, CDR2 SASEGT. There are 16 residues in the CDR3. Trimming took 7 bases from V and 4 from J, leaving 20 bases between them. CDR3 DNA: TGTGCCAGCACTCGGGGGGAGGCGTGGGGGAATCAGCCCCAGCATTTT. Its translation is CASTRGEAWGNQPQHF.

V usage is TRBV5-1 and J usage is TRBJ2-7, with 9 positions matching TRBD1. CDR3 size: 16 residues. Germline CDR1 reads SGHRS; CDR2 reads YFSETQ. V was pared by 1 base and J by 3 bases, with 8 bases of the junction left unmatched. The CDR3 loop is CASSLRSRDRVYEQYF. The CDR3 nucleotides read TGCGCCAGCAGCTTGCGTTCCCGGGACAGGGTCTACGAGCAGTACTTC.

The chain links TRBV7-8 to TRBJ1-1; no firm D call. Trimming removed 4 bases at V and 1 base at J, with 10 bases between. Germline V gene lookup returns CDR1 SGHVS and CDR2 FQNEAQ. The CDR3 contains 14 residues. CDR3 sequence (DNA): TGTGCCAGCAGCTGGAGGGTAGGGAACACTGAAGCTTTCTTT. Its protein is CASSWRVGNTEAFF.

This clonotype has a handful of counts. The V call is TRBV6-5, the J call TRBJ1-5, with 9 bases lining up with TRBD1. Germline V gene lookup returns CDR1 MNHEY and CDR2 SVGAGI. J lost 5 bases, V lost 6 bases, and 8 bases had no gene match. This CDR3 has 15 residues. The CDR3 bases are TGTGCCAGCAGACAGCTGACAGGGGGGGATCAGCCCCAGCATTTT. Its translation: CASRQLTGGDQPQHF.

This clonotype turned up a few times. The chain carries TRBV5-1 and TRBJ2-3; 8 positions agree with TRBD1. Germline CDR1 reads SGHRS; CDR2 reads YFSETQ. The V and J ends lost 3 bases and 0 bases, in that order; junction bases with no gene match: 9. The CDR3 is 17 amino acids. For the CDR3, the DNA is TGCGCCAGCAGCTCCTATGACAGGGGCGGGAGCACAGATACGCAGTATTTT. It specifies CASSSYDRGGSTDTQYF. The variable domain in full, with the rest retrieved from reference TRBV5-1 and TRBJ2-3, is KAGVTQTPRYLIKTRGQQVTLSCSPISGHRSVSWYQQTPGQGLQFLFEYFSETQRNKGNFPGRFSGRQFSNSRSEMNVSTLELGDSALYLCASSSYDRGGSTDTQYFGPGTRLTVL.

There are a few counts of this clonotype. The genes are TRBV2 and TRBJ1-4; D ambiguous. The germline V and J ends were trimmed by 8 bases and 0 bases, with 13 bases remaining between them. The CDR3 sequence is 15 residues long. CDR1 and CDR2 from the germline V gene are SNHLY and FYNNEI. The CDR3: CASSDWAATNEKLFF. The DNA of the CDR3 is TGTGCCAGCTCCGATTGGGCAGCAACTAATGAAAAACTGTTTTTT.

This clonotype appeared many times. V usage is TRBV24-1 and J usage is TRBJ2-5; the D call may be TRBD1 or TRBD2 (6 bases each). The germline gives CDR1 KGHDR, CDR2 SFDVKD. The CDR3 loop spans 16 amino acids. Trimming took off 0 bases at V and 4 bases at J, with 14 bases between the two ends. CDR3 protein: CATSDLGPRGRETQYF. The CDR3 region has the DNA TGTGCCACCAGTGATTTGGGCCCTCGGGGGCGAGAGACCCAGTACTTC.

This clonotype was counted only a few times. The chain is built from TRBV7-2 and TRBJ2-5; a possible D gene is TRBD1 (5 bases). Germline V CDR1 and CDR2: SGHTA, FQGNSA. CDR3 length equals 15 residues. Trimming cost V 1 base and J 4 bases, with 13 bases left between them. The CDR3 loop is CASSLDGASPETQYF. DNA for the CDR3: TGTGCCAGCAGCTTAGATGGGGCTAGTCCAGAGACCCAGTACTTC.

This clonotype has just a few counts. J is TRBJ2-5 and V is TRBV6-5; 8 bases align to TRBD2. CDR3 length equals 15 residues. CDR1 and CDR2 (germline): MNHEY, SVGAGI. The V and J ends lost 0 bases and 5 bases, in that order; junction bases with no gene match: 5. CDR3 DNA: TGTGCCAGCAGTTACTCGGTGACTAGCGTGGAGACCCAGTACTTC. It specifies CASSYSVTSVETQYF.

This clonotype was observed a handful of times. This chain joins TRBV6-5 and TRBJ2-7, with 11 bases aligning to TRBD2. In germline, CDR1 is MNHEY, CDR2 SVGAGI. With 0 bases clipped from V and 7 bases from J, the junction kept 8 bases outside the gene matches. CDR3 length: 16 amino acids. In nucleotides, the CDR3 is TGTGCCAGCAGTTACTCGCTAGCGGGAGGCGTAAGGGAGCAGTACTTC. Its protein product is CASSYSLAGGVREQYF.

This clonotype was observed a few times. The chain couples TRBV24-1 to TRBJ2-7; no reliable D call. Trimming cost V 3 bases and J 2 bases, with 13 bases left between them. CDR3 length: 15 amino acids. CDR1 and CDR2 (germline): KGHDR, SFDVKD. The CDR3 DNA reads as TGTGCCACCAGTGATACTGCCGTTCGGCCCTACGAGCAGTACTTC. It codes for CATSDTAVRPYEQYF.

The chain combines TRBV10-3 with TRBJ2-7; 7 bases match TRBD1. Germline V lookup: CDR1 ENHRY, CDR2 SYGVKD. V lost 6 bases, J lost 0 bases, and 11 bases stayed unmatched. CDR3 length: 16 residues. CDR3 nucleotides: TGTGCCATCAGGGAAGAGCAGGGGGTCAGCTCCTACGAGCAGTACTTC. Translation: CAIREEQGVSSYEQYF.

This clonotype has more than one count but fewer than ten. This chain links TRBV7-2 with TRBJ2-2, with D unclear. The V gene lost 6 bases and the J gene lost 0 bases, with 8 bases spanning the gap. The CDR3 contains 14 residues. The germline V gene has CDR1 SGHTA and CDR2 FQGNSA. CDR3 residues: CASSPVTNTGELFF. The CDR3 nucleotides read TGTGCCAGCAGTCCGGTAACGAACACCGGGGAGCTGTTTTTT.

This clonotype was observed a handful of times. DNA of the CDR3: TGCAGCGTTGAAGGGGCAGCCCCGATTGCAGATACGCAGTATTTT. Its translation: CSVEGAAPIADTQYF. The V gene is TRBV29-1, the J gene TRBJ2-3; no firm D call. The ends were cut back, 1 base at V and 4 bases at J, with 15 bases in the middle. This CDR3 has 15 amino acids. CDR1 is SQVTM, CDR2 ANQGSEA, per germline.

This clonotype has only a few counts. The chain links TRBV5-4 to TRBJ2-1, with 8 bases lining up with TRBD2. CDR1 SGHNT and CDR2 YYREEE come from the germline V gene (reference sequence). V lost 0 bases and J lost 7; bases outside the gene matches: 9. This CDR3 has 16 amino acids. The CDR3, as DNA: TGTGCCAGCAGCTTGGAGAGGCGGGGGGCAGGTAATGAGCAGTTCTTC. It yields the protein CASSLERRGAGNEQFF.

This clonotype was observed a few times. J is TRBJ2-3 and V is TRBV7-9, with TRBD2 matching 8 bases. The J segment lost 2 bases and the V segment lost 3 bases, leaving 4 bases of the junction unmatched. Germline assignment: CDR1 SEHNR and CDR2 FQNEAQ (reference sequence). CDR3 length: 15 amino acids. This CDR3 is CASSLGSGATDTQYF. CDR3 DNA: TGTGCCAGCAGCTTGGGTAGCGGGGCCACAGATACGCAGTATTTT.

This clonotype was recorded only once. CDR3 coding DNA: TGTGCCAGCTCACCAAGCCTCGGGGTTCGGGCAGATACGCAGTATTTT. Translating gives CASSPSLGVRADTQYF. J is TRBJ2-3 and V is TRBV18, with D perhaps TRBD2 (5 bases). Per germline, CDR1 KGHSH and CDR2 LQKENI. The germline V and J ends were trimmed by 2 bases and 4 bases, with 16 bases remaining between them. The CDR3 is 16 amino acids. Variable domain in full (rest from reference TRBV18 and TRBJ2-3): NAGVMQNPRHLVRRRGQEARLRCSPMKGHSHVYWYRQLPEEGLKFMVYLQKENIIDESGMPKERFSAEFPKEGPSILRIQQVVRGDSAAYFCASSPSLGVRADTQYFGPGTRLTVL.

V usage is TRBV11-3 and J usage is TRBJ2-7; D remains ambiguous. Germline assignment: CDR1 SGHNT and CDR2 YENEEA. The length of the CDR3 is 12 residues. V dropped 0 bases and J dropped 10 bases, with 10 bases sitting between them. The CDR3 spells CASSLDHQLQYF. CDR3 nucleotide sequence: TGTGCCAGCAGCTTAGATCACCAGCTTCAGTACTTC.

This clonotype has a handful of counts. This chain links TRBV24-1 with TRBJ2-1, with TRBD2 identical over 8 bases. After removal of 4 bases from V and 0 bases from J, the junction contained 7 bases not matched to a gene. Germline CDR1 reads KGHDR; CDR2 reads SFDVKD. The length of the CDR3 is 17 residues. In DNA form, the CDR3 reads TGTGCCACCAGTGACGACCTAAGCGGGGGCTCCTACAATGAGCAGTTCTTC. This codes for CATSDDLSGGSYNEQFF.

Only a few counts were recorded for this clonotype. V gene TRBV30 combines with J gene TRBJ2-7; D unclear. With 0 bases removed from V and 3 bases from J, the gap between germline ends came to 9 bases. CDR3 size: 13 residues. Germline V gene sequence: CDR1 GTSNPN, CDR2 SVGIG (reference sequence). CDR3 residues: CAWSVWGFYEQYF. CDR3 coding DNA: TGTGCCTGGAGTGTATGGGGTTTCTACGAGCAGTACTTC.

The V call is TRBV4-2, the J call TRBJ2-7, with TRBD1 identical over 7 bases. V shed 6 bases and J 2 bases; nucleotides not matched to a gene: 7. The CDR3 covers 14 residues. CDR1 and CDR2 from the germline V gene are LGHNA and YNFKEQ. CDR3 DNA sequence: TGTGCCAGCAGACTGTACAGGGGACCCTACGAGCAGTACTTC. Its protein product is CASRLYRGPYEQYF.

The V and J genes are TRBV30 and TRBJ2-1; 10 bases fit TRBD2. Losses at the gene ends were 2 bases for V and 5 bases for J; bases not matched to a gene: 3. The CDR3 is 14 amino acids. Germline CDR1 and CDR2: GTSNPN and SVGIG (reference sequence). The CDR3 region has the DNA TGTGCCTGGAGTATAGCGGGGGGACACAATGAGCAGTTCTTC. It yields the protein CAWSIAGGHNEQFF.

The genes are TRBV5-1 and TRBJ2-7; D tentatively fits TRBD1 or TRBD2 (5 bases each). The CDR3 spans 14 residues. CDR1 is SGHRS and CDR2 is YFSETQ in the germline V gene. V was pared by 4 bases and J by 4 bases, with 15 bases between. The CDR3 coding sequence is TGCGCCAGCAGCCAGGGTTTCCGGGATTACGAGCAGTACTTC. Translated: CASSQGFRDYEQYF.

The chain couples TRBV3-1 to TRBJ1-2; 7 bases are shared with TRBD1. CDR1 and CDR2 (germline): LGHDT, YNNKEL (reference sequence). CDR3 length: 14 amino acids. With V trimmed by 4 bases and J by 3 bases, 5 bases remained unmatched. In DNA, the CDR3 is TGTGCCAGCAGCCCGGGACAGCGATACTATGGCTACACCTTC. Translating gives CASSPGQRYYGYTF. Full variable domain (missing parts from reference TRBV3-1 and TRBJ1-2): DTAVSQTPKYLVTQMGNDKSIKCEQNLGHDTMYWYKQDSKKFLKIMFSYNNKELIINETVPNRFSPKSPDKAHLNLHINSLELGDSAVYFCASSPGQRYYGYTFGSGTRLTVV.

This clonotype occurred a few times. The chain combines TRBV6-4 with TRBJ1-3; no reliable D call. Germline V gene data show CDR1 as MRHNA and CDR2 as SNTAGT. The CDR3 spans 15 residues. Trimming took off 6 bases at V and 2 bases at J, with 14 bases between the two ends. Here the CDR3 DNA reads TGTGCCAGCAGGTACCCCAGGCGTCCTGGAAACACCATATATTTT. Its protein product is CASRYPRRPGNTIYF.